The rows below give T cell receptor beta chains drawn from one sample of a study of blood T cells in healthy people across ages. A single record per CDR3 protein comes from TCRdb applying MiXCR to the 5' RACE reads. The sample has about 840,000 distinct CDR3 sequences, about 28% seen once. This sample was also put to use in a study of T cells of mothers and their children.

The source material was blood. These receptors were obtained from a woman between 35 and 50 years old in good health. CDR3s include the opening cysteine and the closing phenylalanine or tryptophan. A D gene is named only where the DNA matches it firmly. The size of a clone is reported for some rows only, either as once, few or many, or as a class for expanded clones.

V gene,D gene,clone size,CDR3 length,J gene,CDR3 protein,CDR3 DNA
TRBV5-1,TRBD1,-,15,TRBJ1-1,CASSLGKGAATEAFF,TGCGCCAGCAGCTTGGGAAAGGGGGCGGCCACTGAAGCTTTCTTT
TRBV29-1,-,few,12,TRBJ2-2,CSVGWGHGELFF,TGCAGCGTTGGGTGGGGTCACGGGGAGCTGTTTTTT
TRBV7-2,-,few,14,TRBJ2-5,CASSSWGGAETQYF,TGTGCCAGCAGCTCCTGGGGGGGGGCGGAGACCCAGTACTTC
TRBV28,TRBD2,-,15,TRBJ2-1,CAILRRGDNYNEQFF,TGTGCCATCCTTCGGCGGGGGGATAACTACAATGAGCAGTTCTTC
TRBV5-1,TRBD2,few,16,TRBJ2-1,CASSPAGERGGHWQFF,TGCGCCAGCAGCCCCGCCGGGGAGCGGGGGGGCCATTGGCAGTTCTTC
TRBV3-1,TRBD1,-,17,TRBJ1-1,CASSQFMRGTDNTEAFF,TGTGCCAGCAGCCAATTTATGAGAGGGACAGATAACACTGAAGCTTTCTTT
TRBV2,TRBD1,-,15,TRBJ1-5,CASFPGGTGGQPQHF,TGTGCCAGCTTCCCTGGGGGGACAGGGGGTCAGCCCCAGCATTTT
TRBV20-1,-,many,13,TRBJ2-7,CSARRGGSYEQYF,TGCAGTGCTAGGCGAGGGGGTTCCTACGAGCAGTACTTC
TRBV4-1,TRBD2,few,14,TRBJ2-3,CASSFRTSGDTQYF,TGCGCCAGCAGCTTCCGTACTAGCGGGGATACGCAGTATTTT
TRBV2,TRBD2,-,15,TRBJ2-7,CASRPTSGGAYEQYF,TGTGCCAGCAGACCCACTAGCGGGGGGGCCTACGAGCAGTACTTC
TRBV15,TRBD1,-,15,TRBJ2-3,CATSAGTGISDTQYF,TGTGCCACCAGCGCCGGGACAGGGATTTCAGATACGCAGTATTTT
TRBV7-2,TRBD1,few,16,TRBJ1-2,CASSSRTGLQVYGYTF,TGTGCCAGCAGCTCACGGACAGGGCTCCAGGTCTATGGCTACACCTTC
TRBV13,TRBD1,-,14,TRBJ1-3,CASSGQGRGNTIYF,TGTGCCAGCAGCGGACAGGGGAGGGGAAACACCATATATTTT
TRBV2,TRBD1,few,13,TRBJ1-1,CASRLGQPTEAFF,TGTGCCAGCAGATTGGGACAGCCCACTGAAGCTTTCTTT
TRBV15,-,-,16,TRBJ1-1,CATSRSLGLPNTEAFF,TGTGCCACCAGCAGATCCCTAGGTTTACCCAACACTGAAGCTTTCTTT
TRBV5-1,TRBD1,few,15,TRBJ1-2,CASSPGDREIGGYTF,TGCGCCAGCAGCCCCGGGGACAGGGAAATAGGTGGCTACACCTTC
TRBV12-3/TRBV12-4,TRBD1,-,14,TRBJ2-7,CTSSLQGSQYEQYF,TGTACCAGCAGTTTACAGGGGTCGCAGTACGAGCAGTACTTC
TRBV12-3/TRBV12-4,-,many,14,TRBJ2-5,CASSLIAVQETQYF,TGTGCCAGCAGTTTGATAGCGGTACAAGAGACCCAGTACTTC
TRBV7-6,-,-,14,TRBJ2-5,CASSLVPNQETQYF,TGTGCCAGCAGCTTAGTACCCAACCAAGAGACCCAGTACTTC
TRBV24-1,TRBD1,-,17,TRBJ2-7,CATSGSVGTGVPYEQYF,TGTGCCACCAGTGGCTCCGTTGGGACAGGGGTCCCCTACGAGCAGTACTTC
TRBV24-1,TRBD1,few,16,TRBJ2-1,CATSDLSGTDYNGQFF,TGTGCCACCAGTGACCTCTCCGGGACAGATTACAATGGGCAGTTCTTC
TRBV4-2,-,-,14,TRBJ1-1,CASSQDLGRSEAFF,TGTGCCAGCAGCCAAGATTTGGGACGGTCTGAAGCTTTCTTT
TRBV6-5,-,few,13,TRBJ2-3,CASSYDEEDTQYF,TGTGCCAGCAGTTACGACGAGGAAGATACGCAGTATTTT
TRBV4-1,-,-,12,TRBJ2-7,CARSQGAGEQYF,TGCGCCCGCAGCCAAGGTGCTGGCGAGCAGTACTTC
TRBV6-4,TRBD2,-,15,TRBJ2-3,CASSTTSGRGDTQYF,TGTGCCAGCAGTACTACTAGCGGGAGAGGAGATACGCAGTATTTT
TRBV2,TRBD1,few,15,TRBJ2-7,CASSEKGQGNYEQYF,TGTGCCAGCAGTGAAAAAGGACAGGGGAACTACGAGCAGTACTTC